This T cell receptor (beta chain) was documented in a study of lymphopenia after photon versus proton radiotherapy. Sequenced by immunoSEQ multiplex PCR; TCRdb stores in-frame clones only, minus some. The sample shows about 35,000 clones, roughly 90% of them seen only once. Comments on this clone: As yet, its antigen is unknown.

The CDR3 loop spans 14 amino acids. The junction had 6 bases not matched to a gene; V was cut back by 11 bases and J by 0 bases. Germline V gene lookup returns CDR1 MRHNA and CDR2 SNTAGT. Whole-study results and caveats: Oligoclonal CD8+ Temra expansion after nadir drove photon patients' diversity drop.

The clonotype was recovered from a man in his sixties with cholangiocarcinoma. The sequenced sample was peripheral blood, obtained from a patient treated with photon-based radiotherapy. The gene calls are TRBV6-4 and TRBJ2-3; the match to TRBD2 covers 9 bases. In nucleotides, the CDR3 is TGTGCCTCATCAGCGGGGGGAAGCACAGATACGCAGTATTTT. This gives the protein CASSAGGSTDTQYF.